Following are 24 T cell receptor beta chains from one sample sequenced in a study of blood T cell repertoires in COVID-19. Clones were sequenced by immunoSEQ multiplex PCR, and TCRdb holds only the in-frame ones, with some missing. Of more than 200,000 clones listed, more than 60% were seen once; the top ten hold around 3.6%. The source material was peripheral blood. Source of these receptors: a woman in her 40s with active or convalescent COVID-19.

V is TRBV27 and J is TRBJ1-2, with TRBD1 as a possible D gene (6 bases). Germline CDR1 reads MNHEY; CDR2 reads SMNVEV (reference sequence). Trimming took off 7 bases at V and 4 bases at J, with 16 bases between the two ends. The CDR3 consists of 14 residues. The CDR3 here is CASKNGGAIYGYTF. DNA for the CDR3: TGTGCCAGCAAAAATGGGGGGGCGATCTATGGCTACACCTTC.

The CDR3 region is CASSVNPGQSSSPLHF. In DNA, the CDR3 is TGTGCCAGTAGTGTGAATCCGGGACAGTCTAGTTCACCCCTCCACTTT. The V call is TRBV19, the J call TRBJ1-6; 7 bases match TRBD1. The junction had 13 bases not matched to a gene; V was cut back by 5 bases and J by 9 bases. This CDR3 contains 16 residues. Germline V gene sequence: CDR1 LNHDA, CDR2 SQIVND (reference sequence).

The V gene is TRBV4-1, the J gene TRBJ2-1, with D possibly matching TRBD2 (5 bases). Trimming removed 0 bases at V and 0 bases at J, with 12 bases between. Germline V lookup: CDR1 MGHRA, CDR2 YSYEKL. CDR3 size: 17 residues. This chain's CDR3 is CASSQEQSGSSYNEQFF. The CDR3 coding sequence is TGCGCCAGCAGCCAAGAGCAATCGGGGAGCTCCTACAATGAGCAGTTCTTC.

The CDR3 nucleotides are TGTGCCAGCAGCTTAAACGGGGGGGCCGGAAATGAGCAGTTCTTC. This encodes CASSLNGGAGNEQFF. The rearrangement uses TRBV7-3 and TRBJ2-1, with 8 bases lining up with TRBD2. The ends lost 1 base at V and 7 bases at J; junction bases unmatched: 6. This CDR3 contains 15 residues. The germline V gene has CDR1 SGHTA and CDR2 FQGTGA.

This clone was picked up one time. The chain recombines TRBV7-2 with TRBJ1-2; possible D gene TRBD1, 6 bases. Germline CDR1 and CDR2: SGHTA and FQGNSA. Deletions cut 5 bases from V and 5 bases from J, with 18 bases between. CDR3 length: 15 residues. The CDR3 here is CASSHSGGAGYGYTF. The CDR3 DNA reads TGTGCCAGCAGCCACTCGGGGGGCGCCGGGTATGGCTACACCTTC. Full variable domain (remainder filled in from reference TRBV7-2 and TRBJ1-2): GAGVSQSPSNKVTEKGKDVELRCDPISGHTALYWYRQSLGQGLEFLIYFQGNSAPDKSGLPSDRFSAERTGGSVSTLTIQRTQQEDSAVYLCASSHSGGAGYGYTFGSGTRLTVV.

The chain carries TRBV12-5 and TRBJ2-5, with unresolved D. V lost 5 bases and J lost 6, with 16 bases in between. Looked up from germline, CDR1 is LGHNT and CDR2 is FRNRAP. This CDR3 is 14 amino acids long. CDR3 nucleotides: TGTGCTAGTGGTCCGGCCCGAGGATTGAAGACCCAGTACTTC. Protein sequence: CASGPARGLKTQYF.

The CDR3 coding sequence is TGTGCCTGGAGTGGGACAGGGATTTCACCCCTCCACTTT. It is translated as CAWSGTGISPLHF. The chain joins TRBV30 to TRBJ1-6, with 8 bases fitting TRBD1. V dropped 1 base and J dropped 9; count of bases not matched to a gene: 2. Germline V CDR1 and CDR2: GTSNPN, SVGIG (reference sequence). CDR3 length: 13 residues.

This clone was seen only once. J is TRBJ2-2 and V is TRBV28; tentative D call: TRBD1 (5 bases). V lost 7 bases and J lost 3, with 12 bases in between. Looked up from germline, CDR1 is MDHEN and CDR2 is SYDVKM. CDR3 size: 14 residues. CDR3 sequence: CASKGRSDTGELFF. CDR3 bases: TGTGCCAGCAAGGGGCGCTCTGACACCGGGGAGCTGTTTTTT.

The rearrangement joins TRBV5-4 to TRBJ1-2; D may be TRBD1 (5 bases). CDR1 and CDR2 (germline): SGHNT, YYREEE (reference sequence). This CDR3 contains 16 residues. Trimming took off 0 bases at V and 8 bases at J, with 20 bases between the two ends. DNA of the CDR3: TGTGCCAGCAGCTTGGCCCCAGGGTCGGGAGCTTTGGGCTACACCTTC. The encoded protein is CASSLAPGSGALGYTF.

The chain links TRBV3-1 (or the pseudogene TRBV3-2) to TRBJ2-7, with 12 nucleotides matching TRBD1. The CDR3 loop spans 15 amino acids. V dropped 3 bases and J dropped 4; count of bases not matched to a gene: 4. Germline V gene sequence: CDR1 LGHDT, CDR2 YNNKEL (reference sequence). CDR3 nucleotide sequence: TGTGCCAGCAGCCAGGGGACAGGGGGCCTATACGAGCAGTACGTC. Its protein product is CASSQGTGGLYEQYV.

This clone occurred a few times. The chain's CDR3 is CASSEALRSRRGSYEQYF. The CDR3 nucleotides are TGTGCCAGCAGTGAAGCGCTTCGGAGTAGGCGGGGCTCCTACGAGCAGTACTTC. V gene TRBV2 combines with J gene TRBJ2-7; a possible D gene is TRBD2 (6 bases). This CDR3 contains 18 residues. Germline lookup yields CDR1 SNHLY and CDR2 FYNNEI. V gave up 0 bases and J gave up 0 bases, with 18 bases separating them.

In its sample, this clone was seen once. This chain connects TRBV28 to TRBJ2-4; 12 nucleotides line up with TRBD2. With V trimmed by 7 bases and J by 4 bases, 2 bases remained unmatched. There are 14 residues in the CDR3. Germline-derived CDR1 and CDR2 are MDHEN and SYDVKM. The CDR3 region is CASKGLAGKNIQYF. CDR3 DNA sequence: TGTGCCAGCAAAGGACTAGCGGGGAAAAACATTCAGTACTTC.

The rearrangement joins TRBV7-9 to TRBJ1-2, with 8 bases lining up with TRBD1. Germline V gene lookup returns CDR1 SEHNR and CDR2 FQNEAQ (reference sequence). V lost 5 bases and J lost 1; bases outside the gene matches: 6. The CDR3 totals 15 residues. The CDR3 nucleotides are TGTGCCAGCAGCCGGAGGGACAGGTATAACTATGGCTACACCTTC. The encoded protein is CASSRRDRYNYGYTF.

This sequence joins TRBV5-6 and TRBJ2-3; D is perhaps TRBD1 (5 bases). The V and J ends lost 4 bases and 1 base respectively, with 10 bases between them. The V gene's germline CDR1 is SGHDT and CDR2 YYEEEE. CDR3 length: 14 residues. The CDR3 region has the DNA TGTGCCAGCAGCAGGGGCCTCGGCACAGATACGCAGTATTTT. Translated, it gives CASSRGLGTDTQYF.

The chain combines TRBV5-1 with TRBJ2-3; 7 bases align to TRBD2. The CDR3 is made up of 15 amino acids. Per germline, CDR1 SGHRS and CDR2 YFSETQ. J was trimmed by 6 bases and V by 3 bases; bases with no gene match: 10. DNA of the CDR3: TGCGCCAGCAGCTGGAGCGGGGACCACGCGGATACGCAGTATTTT. Residues: CASSWSGDHADTQYF.

The chain is built from TRBV7-2 and TRBJ1-6, with 9 bases that match TRBD1. Germline V CDR1 and CDR2: SGHTA, FQGNSA. The CDR3 covers 16 residues. With V trimmed by 0 bases and J by 6 bases, 3 bases remained unmatched. Here the CDR3 DNA reads TGTGCCAGCAGCTTAGCGGGACAGGGAAGTAATTCACCCCTCCACTTT. Translating gives CASSLAGQGSNSPLHF. Drawing the rest from reference TRBV7-2 and TRBJ1-6, the complete variable domain is GAGVSQSPSNKVTEKGKDVELRCDPISGHTALYWYRQSLGQGLEFLIYFQGNSAPDKSGLPSDRFSAERTGGSVSTLTIQRTQQEDSAVYLCASSLAGQGSNSPLHFGNGTRLTVT.

The chain is built from TRBV6-5 and TRBJ2-7; the D is unclear. In germline, CDR1 is MNHEY, CDR2 SVGAGI. This CDR3 has 11 residues. V lost 9 bases, J lost 2 bases, and 8 bases lay in between. CDR3 in DNA: TGTGCCAGTTCCAGTGCCTACGAGCAGTACTTC. Its translation is CASSSAYEQYF.

This clone has a single count. V usage is TRBV9 and J usage is TRBJ1-4, with 7 bases fitting TRBD1. With V trimmed by 0 bases and J by 7 bases, 12 bases remained unmatched. Per the germline V gene, CDR1 is SGDLS and CDR2 is YYNGEE. The CDR3 sequence is 17 residues long. DNA of the CDR3: TGTGCCAGCAGCGTAGGAGAAGGGGGCGGGCCTGGTGAAAAACTGTTTTTT. Translating gives CASSVGEGGGPGEKLFF.

V is TRBV21-1 and J is TRBJ1-6. TRBV21-1 is noted as a pseudogene. This CDR3 contains 17 residues. CDR3 nucleotides: TGTGCCCACCACCGGACTTATAGAAGCTCCTATAATTCACCCCTCCACTTT. Amino acid sequence: CAHHRTYRSSYNSPLHF.

The chain has TRBV28 and TRBJ1-2, with a possible D match to TRBD1 (6 bases). V dropped 2 bases and J dropped 4 bases, with 8 bases sitting between them. The CDR3 contains 13 residues. The V gene's germline CDR1 is MDHEN and CDR2 SYDVKM. The CDR3 loop reads CASSLRDTYGYTF. The CDR3 DNA reads TGTGCCAGCAGTTTAAGGGACACCTATGGCTACACCTTC.

The chain recombines TRBV19 with TRBJ1-2, with D perhaps matching TRBD1 (5 bases). Germline CDR1 is LNHDA and CDR2 is SQIVND (reference sequence). The germline V and J ends were trimmed by 7 bases and 8 bases, with 14 bases remaining between them. CDR3 length: 12 amino acids. The CDR3 DNA sequence: TGTGCCAGTAAAAGCGGGGGGAGAGGCTACACCTTC. Its translation is CASKSGGRGYTF.

The rearrangement joins TRBV5-1 to TRBJ1-1; tentatively, D is TRBD1 (5 bases). V gave up 4 bases and J gave up 1 base, with 14 bases separating them. Germline loops: CDR1 SGHRS, CDR2 YFSETQ. The CDR3 sequence is 15 residues long. Here the CDR3 reads CASSGAGDQNTEAFF. The CDR3, as DNA: TGCGCCAGCAGCGGGGCAGGCGATCAGAACACTGAAGCTTTCTTT. The full variable domain, rest sourced from reference TRBV5-1 and TRBJ1-1, is KAGVTQTPRYLIKTRGQQVTLSCSPISGHRSVSWYQQTPGQGLQFLFEYFSETQRNKGNFPGRFSGRQFSNSRSEMNVSTLELGDSALYLCASSGAGDQNTEAFFGQGTRLTVV.

The CDR3 region has the DNA TGTGCCACCAGTGATTTCGGAGTTAGCACAGATACGCAGTATTTT. As protein: CATSDFGVSTDTQYF. The rearrangement uses TRBV24-1 and TRBJ2-3; D unclear. This CDR3 comprises 15 residues. The germline V and J ends were trimmed by 1 base and 0 bases, with 7 bases remaining between them. Germline CDR1 KGHDR, CDR2 SFDVKD.

This clone appeared a few times. The chain couples TRBV19 to TRBJ2-2; 7 bases align to TRBD1. The CDR3 totals 15 residues. V gave up 4 bases and J gave up 5 bases; unmatched junction bases: 7. CDR1 LNHDA and CDR2 SQIVND come from the germline V gene (reference sequence). CDR3 coding DNA: TGTGCCAGTAGTACTTATGACAGGGTAACCGGGGAGCTGTTTTTT. Translated: CASSTYDRVTGELFF.